This TCR beta chain was observed in a study of T cell responses to AZD1222 COVID-19 vaccine. Sequencing was performed with immunoSEQ multiplex PCR; in TCRdb, only in-frame clones are kept and a portion is missing. The sample has over 120,000 clones, roughly nine tenths seen once. The CDR3 runs 15 residues. The V and J ends lost 4 bases and 6 bases, in that order; junction bases with no gene match: 9. CDR1 and CDR2 (germline): SGDLS, YYNGEE. The specimen comprised peripheral blood, sampled 28 days after the second AZD1222 dose. The rearrangement links TRBV9 to TRBJ2-1; 8 nucleotides align to TRBD2. The sequence was obtained from an adult who received the AZD1222 COVID-19 vaccine. The CDR3 region is CASSTRTSSGNEQFF. The CDR3, as DNA: TGTGCCAGCAGCACTCGGACTAGCTCAGGCAATGAGCAGTTCTTC.